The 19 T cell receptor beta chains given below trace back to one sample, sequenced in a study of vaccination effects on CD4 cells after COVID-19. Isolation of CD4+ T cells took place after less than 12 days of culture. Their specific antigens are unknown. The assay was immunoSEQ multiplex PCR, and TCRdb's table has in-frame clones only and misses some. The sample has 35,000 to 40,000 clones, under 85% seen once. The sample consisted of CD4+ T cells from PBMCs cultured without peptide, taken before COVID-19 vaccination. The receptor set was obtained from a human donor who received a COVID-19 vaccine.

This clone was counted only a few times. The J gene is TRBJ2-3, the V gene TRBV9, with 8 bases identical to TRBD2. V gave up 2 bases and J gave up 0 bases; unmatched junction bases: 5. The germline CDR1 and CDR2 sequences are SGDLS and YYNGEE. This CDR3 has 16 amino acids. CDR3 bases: TGTGCCAGCAGCGTTACTAGCGGCCTTAGCACAGATACGCAGTATTTT. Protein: CASSVTSGLSTDTQYF.

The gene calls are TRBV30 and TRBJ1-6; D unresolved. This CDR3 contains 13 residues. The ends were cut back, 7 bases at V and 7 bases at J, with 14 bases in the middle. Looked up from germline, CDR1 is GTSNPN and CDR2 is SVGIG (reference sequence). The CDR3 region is CAYYRGGNSPLHF. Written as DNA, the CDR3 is TGTGCCTACTACAGAGGAGGGAATTCACCCCTCCACTTT.

The CDR3 reads CASRGGAEAFF. CDR3 nucleotides: TGTGCCAGCCGGGGGGGCGCTGAAGCTTTCTTT. The rearrangement joins TRBV28 to TRBJ1-1; a possible D gene is TRBD1 (6 bases). The CDR3 is 11 residues long. Germline V gene lookup returns CDR1 MDHEN and CDR2 SYDVKM. V lost 8 bases, J lost 6 bases, and 10 bases lay in between.

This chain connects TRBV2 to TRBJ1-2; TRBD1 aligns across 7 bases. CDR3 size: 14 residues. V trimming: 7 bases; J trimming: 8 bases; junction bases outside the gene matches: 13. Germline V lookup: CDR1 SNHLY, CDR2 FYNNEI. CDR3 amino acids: CASIPPGQVGGYTF. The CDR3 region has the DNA TGTGCCAGCATCCCCCCTGGACAGGTTGGGGGCTACACCTTC.

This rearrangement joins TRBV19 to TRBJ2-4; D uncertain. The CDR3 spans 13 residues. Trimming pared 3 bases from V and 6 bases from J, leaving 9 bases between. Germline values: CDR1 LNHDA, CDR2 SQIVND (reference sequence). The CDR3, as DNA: TGTGCCAGTAGTATGCCCGTCGGAAACATTCAGTACTTC. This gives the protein CASSMPVGNIQYF.

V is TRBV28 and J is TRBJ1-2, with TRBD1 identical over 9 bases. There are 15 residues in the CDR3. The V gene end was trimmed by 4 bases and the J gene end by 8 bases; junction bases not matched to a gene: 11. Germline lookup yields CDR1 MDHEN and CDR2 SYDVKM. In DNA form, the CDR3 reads TGTGCCAGCAGTTATTTGGCCGGGACAGGGCCCGGCTACACCTTC. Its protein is CASSYLAGTGPGYTF.

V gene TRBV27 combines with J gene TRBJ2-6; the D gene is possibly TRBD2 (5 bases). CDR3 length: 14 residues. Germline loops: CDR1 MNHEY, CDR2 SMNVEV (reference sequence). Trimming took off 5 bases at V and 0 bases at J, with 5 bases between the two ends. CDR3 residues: CASSGSSGANVLTF. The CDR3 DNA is TGTGCCAGCAGTGGGAGCTCTGGGGCCAACGTCCTGACTTTC.

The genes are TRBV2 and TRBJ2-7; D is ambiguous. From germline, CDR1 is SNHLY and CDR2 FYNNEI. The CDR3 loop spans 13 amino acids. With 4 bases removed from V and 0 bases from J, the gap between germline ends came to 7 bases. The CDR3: CASSVGISYEQYF. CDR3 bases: TGTGCCAGCAGTGTAGGTATCTCCTACGAGCAGTACTTC. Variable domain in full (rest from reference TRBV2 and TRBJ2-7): EPEVTQTPSHQVTQMGQEVILRCVPISNHLYFYWYRQILGQKVEFLVSFYNNEISEKSEIFDDQFSVERPDGSNFTLKIRSTKLEDSAMYFCASSVGISYEQYFGPGTRLTVT.

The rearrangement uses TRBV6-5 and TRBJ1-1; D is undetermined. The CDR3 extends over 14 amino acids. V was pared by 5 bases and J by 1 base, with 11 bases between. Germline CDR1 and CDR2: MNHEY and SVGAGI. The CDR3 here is CASSTISWNTEAFF. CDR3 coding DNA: TGTGCCAGCAGTACCATTAGCTGGAACACTGAAGCTTTCTTT.

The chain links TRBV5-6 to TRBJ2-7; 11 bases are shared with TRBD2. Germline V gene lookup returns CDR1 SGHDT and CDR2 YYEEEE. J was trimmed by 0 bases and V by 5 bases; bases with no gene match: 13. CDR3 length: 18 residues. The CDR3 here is CASRSPGLADQSSYEQYF. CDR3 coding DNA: TGTGCCAGCAGATCACCGGGACTAGCGGACCAGAGCTCCTACGAGCAGTACTTC.

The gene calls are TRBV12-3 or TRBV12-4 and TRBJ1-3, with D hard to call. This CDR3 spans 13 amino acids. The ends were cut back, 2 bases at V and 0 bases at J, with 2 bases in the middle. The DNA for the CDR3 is TGTGCCAGCAGTTTATCCTCTGGAAACACCATATATTTT. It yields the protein CASSLSSGNTIYF.

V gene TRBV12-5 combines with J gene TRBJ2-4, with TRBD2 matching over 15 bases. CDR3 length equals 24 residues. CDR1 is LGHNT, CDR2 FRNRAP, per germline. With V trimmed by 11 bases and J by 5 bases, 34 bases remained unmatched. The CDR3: CADIPDRAGVPRTSGRATENIQYF. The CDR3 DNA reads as TGTGCTGACATTCCGGACAGGGCGGGGGTACCCCGGACTAGCGGGAGGGCCACCGAAAACATTCAGTACTTC.

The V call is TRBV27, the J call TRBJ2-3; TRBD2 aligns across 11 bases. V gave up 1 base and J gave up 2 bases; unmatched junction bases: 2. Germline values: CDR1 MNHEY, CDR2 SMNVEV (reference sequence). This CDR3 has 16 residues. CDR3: CASSLLAGGPTDTQYF. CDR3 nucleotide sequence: TGTGCCAGCAGTTTATTAGCGGGAGGGCCCACAGATACGCAGTATTTT.

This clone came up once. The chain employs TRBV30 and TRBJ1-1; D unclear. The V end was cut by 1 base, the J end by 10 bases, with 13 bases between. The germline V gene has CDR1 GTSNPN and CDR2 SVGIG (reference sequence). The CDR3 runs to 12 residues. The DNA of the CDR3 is TGTGCCTGGAGTGCCCCGCCCCGAACAGCTTTCTTT. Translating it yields CAWSAPPRTAFF. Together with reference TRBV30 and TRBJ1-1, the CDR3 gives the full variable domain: SQTIHQWPATLVQPVGSPLSLECTVEGTSNPNLYWYRQAAGRGLQLLFYSVGIGQISSEVPQNLSASRPQDRQFILSSKKLLLSDSGFYLCAWSAPPRTAFFGQGTRLTVV.

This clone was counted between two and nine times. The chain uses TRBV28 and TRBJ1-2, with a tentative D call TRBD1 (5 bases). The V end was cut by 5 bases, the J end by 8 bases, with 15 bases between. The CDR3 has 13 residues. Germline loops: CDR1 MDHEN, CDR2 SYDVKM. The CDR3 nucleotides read TGTGCCAGCAGTCCCCAGCAGGGTCCGGGCTACACCTTC. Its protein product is CASSPQQGPGYTF.

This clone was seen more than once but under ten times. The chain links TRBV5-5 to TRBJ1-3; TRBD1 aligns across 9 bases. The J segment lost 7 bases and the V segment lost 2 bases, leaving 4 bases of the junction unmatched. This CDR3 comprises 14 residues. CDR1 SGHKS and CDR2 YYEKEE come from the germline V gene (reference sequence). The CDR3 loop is CASSFLDRGNTIYF. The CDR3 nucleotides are TGTGCCAGCAGCTTTTTAGACAGGGGGAACACCATATATTTT.

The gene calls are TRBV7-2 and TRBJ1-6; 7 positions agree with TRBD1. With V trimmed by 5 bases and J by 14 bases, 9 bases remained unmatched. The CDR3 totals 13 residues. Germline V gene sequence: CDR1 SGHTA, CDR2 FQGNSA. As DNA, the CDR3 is TGTGCCAGCAGCCCCCGACAGGGACCCACCCTCCACTTT. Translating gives CASSPRQGPTLHF.

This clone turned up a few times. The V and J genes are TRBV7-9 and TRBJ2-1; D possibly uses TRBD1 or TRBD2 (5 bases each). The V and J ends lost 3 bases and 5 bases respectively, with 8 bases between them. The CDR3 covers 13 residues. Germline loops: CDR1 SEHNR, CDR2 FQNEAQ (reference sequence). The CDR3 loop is CASSLGTHNEQFF. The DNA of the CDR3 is TGTGCCAGCAGCTTGGGGACCCACAATGAGCAGTTCTTC.

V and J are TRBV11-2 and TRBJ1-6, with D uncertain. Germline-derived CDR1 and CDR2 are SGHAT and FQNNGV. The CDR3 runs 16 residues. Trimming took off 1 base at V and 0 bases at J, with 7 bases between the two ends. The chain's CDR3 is CASSLAGDSYNSPLHF. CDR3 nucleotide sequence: TGTGCCAGCAGCTTAGCGGGCGACTCCTATAATTCACCCCTCCACTTT.